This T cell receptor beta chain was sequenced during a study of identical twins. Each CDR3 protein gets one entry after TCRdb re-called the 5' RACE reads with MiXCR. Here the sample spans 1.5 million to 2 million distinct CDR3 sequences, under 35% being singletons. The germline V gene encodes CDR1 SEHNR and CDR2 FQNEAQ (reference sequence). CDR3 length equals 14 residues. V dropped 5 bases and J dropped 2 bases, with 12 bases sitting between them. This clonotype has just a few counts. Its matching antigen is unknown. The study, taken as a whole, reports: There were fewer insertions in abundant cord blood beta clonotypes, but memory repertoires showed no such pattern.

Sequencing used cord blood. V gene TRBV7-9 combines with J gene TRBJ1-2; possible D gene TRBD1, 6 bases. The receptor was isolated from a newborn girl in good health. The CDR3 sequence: CASSVDSRNYGYTF. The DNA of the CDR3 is TGTGCCAGCAGCGTGGACAGCCGGAACTATGGCTACACCTTC. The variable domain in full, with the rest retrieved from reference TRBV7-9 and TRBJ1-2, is DTGVSQNPRHKITKRGQNVTFRCDPISEHNRLYWYRQTLGQGPEFLTYFQNEAQLEKSRLLSDRFSAERPKGSFSTLEIQRTEQGDSAMYLCASSVDSRNYGYTFGSGTRLTVV.